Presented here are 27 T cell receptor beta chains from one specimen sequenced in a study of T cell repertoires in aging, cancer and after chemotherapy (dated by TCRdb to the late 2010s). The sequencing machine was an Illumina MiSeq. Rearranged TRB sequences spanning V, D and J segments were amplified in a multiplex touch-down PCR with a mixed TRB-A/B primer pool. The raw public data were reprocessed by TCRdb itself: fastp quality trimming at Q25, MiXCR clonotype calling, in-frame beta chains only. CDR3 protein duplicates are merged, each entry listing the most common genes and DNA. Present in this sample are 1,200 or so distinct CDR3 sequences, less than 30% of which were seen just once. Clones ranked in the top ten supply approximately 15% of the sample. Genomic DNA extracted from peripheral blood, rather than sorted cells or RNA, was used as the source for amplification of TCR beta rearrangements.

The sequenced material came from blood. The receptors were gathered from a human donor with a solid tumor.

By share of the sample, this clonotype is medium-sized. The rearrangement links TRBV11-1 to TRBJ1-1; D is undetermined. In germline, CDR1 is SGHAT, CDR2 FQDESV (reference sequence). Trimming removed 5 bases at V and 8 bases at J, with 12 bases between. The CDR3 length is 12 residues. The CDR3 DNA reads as TGTGCCAGCAGCCGTGTAAGTGAGGAAGCTTTCTTT. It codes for CASSRVSEEAFF. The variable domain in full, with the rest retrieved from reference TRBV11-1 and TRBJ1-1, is EAEVAQSPRYKITEKSQAVAFWCDPISGHATLYWYRQILGQGPELLVQFQDESVVDDSQLPKDRFSAERLKGVDSTLKIQPAELGDSAMYLCASSRVSEEAFFGQGTRLTVV.

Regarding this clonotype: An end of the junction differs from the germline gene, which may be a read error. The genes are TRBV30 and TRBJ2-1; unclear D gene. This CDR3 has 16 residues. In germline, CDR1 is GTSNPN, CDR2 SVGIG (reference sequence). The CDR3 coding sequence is TGTGCATGGAGTGTGTTGGGAAAGGGTCTTGGGAATGAGCAGTTCTTC. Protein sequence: CAWSVLGKGLGNEQFF.

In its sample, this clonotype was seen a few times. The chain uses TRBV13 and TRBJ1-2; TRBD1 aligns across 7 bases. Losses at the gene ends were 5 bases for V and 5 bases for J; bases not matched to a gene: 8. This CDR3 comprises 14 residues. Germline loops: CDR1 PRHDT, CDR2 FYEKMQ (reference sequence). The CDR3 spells CASSLLQGIYGYTF. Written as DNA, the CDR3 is TGTGCCAGCAGCCTACTACAGGGGATTTATGGCTACACCTTC.

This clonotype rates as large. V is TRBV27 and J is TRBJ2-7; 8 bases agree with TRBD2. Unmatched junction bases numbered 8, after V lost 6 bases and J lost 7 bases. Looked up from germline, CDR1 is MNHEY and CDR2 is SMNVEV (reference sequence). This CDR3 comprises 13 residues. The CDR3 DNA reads TGTGCCAGCAGCGGGGGGGGGGTACGGGAGCAGTACTTC. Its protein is CASSGGGVREQYF.

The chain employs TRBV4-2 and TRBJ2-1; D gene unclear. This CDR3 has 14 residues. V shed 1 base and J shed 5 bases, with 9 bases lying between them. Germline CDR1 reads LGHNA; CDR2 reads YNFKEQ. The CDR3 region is CASSQAGHNNEQFF. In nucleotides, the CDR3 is TGTGCCAGCAGCCAAGCCGGCCATAACAATGAGCAGTTCTTC.

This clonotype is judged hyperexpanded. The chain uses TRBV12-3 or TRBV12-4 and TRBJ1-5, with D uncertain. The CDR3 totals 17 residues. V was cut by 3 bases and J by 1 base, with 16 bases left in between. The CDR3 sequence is CASSFRTIDPSNQPQHF. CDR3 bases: TGTGCCAGCAGTTTTAGGACGATCGATCCCAGCAATCAGCCCCAGCATTTT.

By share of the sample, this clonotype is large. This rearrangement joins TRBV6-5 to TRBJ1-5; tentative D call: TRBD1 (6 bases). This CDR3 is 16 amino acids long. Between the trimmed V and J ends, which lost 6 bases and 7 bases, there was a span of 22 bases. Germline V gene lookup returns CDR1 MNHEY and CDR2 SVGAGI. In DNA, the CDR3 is TGTGCCAGCAGCCCTATTGGGGGCAGGGCCTGGCAGCCCCAGCATTTT. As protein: CASSPIGGRAWQPQHF.

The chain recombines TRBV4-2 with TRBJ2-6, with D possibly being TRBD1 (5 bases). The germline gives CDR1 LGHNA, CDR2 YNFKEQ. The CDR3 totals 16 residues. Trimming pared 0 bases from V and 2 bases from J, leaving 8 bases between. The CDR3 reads CASSQESGTGANVLTF. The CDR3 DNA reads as TGTGCCAGCAGCCAAGAGTCAGGGACTGGGGCCAACGTCCTGACTTTC.

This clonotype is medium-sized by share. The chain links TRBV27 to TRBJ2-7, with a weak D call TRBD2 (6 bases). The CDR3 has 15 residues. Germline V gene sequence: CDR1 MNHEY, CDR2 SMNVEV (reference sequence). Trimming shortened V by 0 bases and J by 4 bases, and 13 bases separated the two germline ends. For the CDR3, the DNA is TGTGCCAGCAGTTTATCGGCGGGGCCTCGATACGAGCAGTACTTC. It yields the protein CASSLSAGPRYEQYF.

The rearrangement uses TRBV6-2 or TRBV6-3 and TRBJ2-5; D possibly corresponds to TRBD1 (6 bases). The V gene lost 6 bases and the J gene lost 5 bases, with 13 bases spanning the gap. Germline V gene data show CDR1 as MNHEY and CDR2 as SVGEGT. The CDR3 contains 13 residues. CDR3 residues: CASRNQGKETQYF. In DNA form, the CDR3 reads TGTGCCAGCAGAAATCAGGGGAAGGAGACCCAGTACTTC.

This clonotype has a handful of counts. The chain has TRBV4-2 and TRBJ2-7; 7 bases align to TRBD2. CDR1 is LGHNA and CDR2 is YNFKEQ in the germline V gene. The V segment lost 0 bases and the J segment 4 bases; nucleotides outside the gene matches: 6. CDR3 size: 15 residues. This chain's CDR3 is CASSQETGLPYEQYF. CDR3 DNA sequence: TGTGCCAGCAGCCAAGAGACGGGACTACCTTACGAGCAGTACTTC.

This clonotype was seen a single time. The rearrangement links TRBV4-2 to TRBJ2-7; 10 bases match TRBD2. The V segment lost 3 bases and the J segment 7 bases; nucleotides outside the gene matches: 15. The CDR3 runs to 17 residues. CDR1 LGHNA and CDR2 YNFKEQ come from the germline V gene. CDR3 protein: CASSHPERGGQVDEQYF. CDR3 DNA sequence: TGTGCCAGCAGCCATCCGGAGCGGGGGGGCCAAGTAGATGAGCAGTACTTC.

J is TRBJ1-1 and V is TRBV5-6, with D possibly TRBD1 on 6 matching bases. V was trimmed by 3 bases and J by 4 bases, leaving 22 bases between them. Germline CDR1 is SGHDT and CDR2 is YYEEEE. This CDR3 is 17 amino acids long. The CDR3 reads CASSWGPGSRLVTEAFF. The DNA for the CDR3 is TGTGCCAGCAGCTGGGGGCCTGGGAGTAGGTTGGTCACTGAAGCTTTCTTT.

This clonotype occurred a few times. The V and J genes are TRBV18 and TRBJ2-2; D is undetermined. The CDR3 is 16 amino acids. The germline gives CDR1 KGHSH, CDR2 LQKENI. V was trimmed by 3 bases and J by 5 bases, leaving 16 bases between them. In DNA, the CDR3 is TGTGCCAGCTCACCCTCCAACATCCGGCAAACCGGGGAGCTGTTTTTT. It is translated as CASSPSNIRQTGELFF.

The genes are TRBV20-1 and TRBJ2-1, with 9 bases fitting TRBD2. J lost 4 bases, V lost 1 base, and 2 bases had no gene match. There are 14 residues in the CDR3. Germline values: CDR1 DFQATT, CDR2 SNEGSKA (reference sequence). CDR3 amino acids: CSARGTSDYNEQFF. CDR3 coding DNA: TGCAGTGCTAGAGGGACTAGCGATTACAATGAGCAGTTCTTC.

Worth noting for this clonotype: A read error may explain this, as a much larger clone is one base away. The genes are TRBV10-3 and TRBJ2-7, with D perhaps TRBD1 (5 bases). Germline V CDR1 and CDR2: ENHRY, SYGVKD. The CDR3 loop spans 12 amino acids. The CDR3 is CAFSDSSYEQYF. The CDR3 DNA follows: TGTGCCTTCAGTGACAGCTCCTACGAGCAGTACTTC.

CDR3 bases: TGTGCCAGCAGCCGAGGGTGGGGCTCTCTCAACATTCAGTACTTC. Residues: CASSRGWGSLNIQYF. The J gene is TRBJ2-4, the V gene TRBV4-2; possibly TRBD1 or TRBD2 for D (5 bases each). Between the trimmed V and J ends, which lost 4 bases and 7 bases, there was a span of 17 bases. This CDR3 contains 15 residues. The germline gives CDR1 LGHNA, CDR2 YNFKEQ.

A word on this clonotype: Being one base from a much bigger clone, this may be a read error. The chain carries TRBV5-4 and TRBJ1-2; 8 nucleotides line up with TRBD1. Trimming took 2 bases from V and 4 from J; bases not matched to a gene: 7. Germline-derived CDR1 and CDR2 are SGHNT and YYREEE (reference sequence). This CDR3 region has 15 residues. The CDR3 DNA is TGTGCCAGCAGCTTCGCAGGGGGCCTGAGCTATGGCTACACCTTC. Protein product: CASSFAGGLSYGYTF.

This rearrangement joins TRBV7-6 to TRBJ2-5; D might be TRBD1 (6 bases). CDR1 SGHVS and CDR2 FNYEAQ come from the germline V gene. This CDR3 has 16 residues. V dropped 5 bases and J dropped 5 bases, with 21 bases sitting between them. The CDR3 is CASSPVGALGGETQYF. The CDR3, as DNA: TGTGCCAGCAGCCCGGTGGGGGCCCTCGGCGGGGAGACCCAGTACTTC.

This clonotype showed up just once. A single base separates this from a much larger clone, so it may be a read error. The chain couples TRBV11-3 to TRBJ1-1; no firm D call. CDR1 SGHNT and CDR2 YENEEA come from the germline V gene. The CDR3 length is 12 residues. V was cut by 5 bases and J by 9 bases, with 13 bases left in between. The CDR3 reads CASSPRETQAFF. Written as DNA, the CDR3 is TGTGCCAGCAGCCCGAGAGAAACTCAAGCTTTCTTT.

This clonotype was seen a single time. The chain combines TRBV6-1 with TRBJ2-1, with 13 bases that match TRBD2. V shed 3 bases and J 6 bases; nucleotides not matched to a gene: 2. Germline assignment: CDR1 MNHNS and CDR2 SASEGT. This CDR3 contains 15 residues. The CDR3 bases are TGTGCCAGCAGTGATACTAGCGGGGGGGCCAATGAGCAGTTCTTC. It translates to CASSDTSGGANEQFF.

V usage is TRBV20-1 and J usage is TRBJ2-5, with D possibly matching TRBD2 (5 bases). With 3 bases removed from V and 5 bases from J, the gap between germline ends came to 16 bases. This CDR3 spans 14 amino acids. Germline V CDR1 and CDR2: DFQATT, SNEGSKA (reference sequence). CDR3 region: CSARAAERMETQYF. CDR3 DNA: TGCAGTGCTAGGGCTGCGGAGCGGATGGAGACCCAGTACTTC.

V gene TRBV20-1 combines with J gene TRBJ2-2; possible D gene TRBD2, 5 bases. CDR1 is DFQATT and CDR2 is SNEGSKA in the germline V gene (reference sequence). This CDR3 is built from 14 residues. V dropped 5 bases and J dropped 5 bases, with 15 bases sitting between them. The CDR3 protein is CSASGEKRTGELFF. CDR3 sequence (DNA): TGCAGTGCTTCCGGGGAGAAAAGGACCGGGGAGCTGTTTTTT.

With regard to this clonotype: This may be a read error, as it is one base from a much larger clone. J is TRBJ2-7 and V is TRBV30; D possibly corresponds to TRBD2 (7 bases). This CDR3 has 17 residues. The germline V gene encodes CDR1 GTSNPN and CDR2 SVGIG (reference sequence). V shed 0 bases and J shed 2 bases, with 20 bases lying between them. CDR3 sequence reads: CAWSVLGIREGAYEQYF. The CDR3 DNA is TGTGCCTGGAGTGTACTTGGTATAAGGGAGGGGGCCTACGAGCAGTACTTC.

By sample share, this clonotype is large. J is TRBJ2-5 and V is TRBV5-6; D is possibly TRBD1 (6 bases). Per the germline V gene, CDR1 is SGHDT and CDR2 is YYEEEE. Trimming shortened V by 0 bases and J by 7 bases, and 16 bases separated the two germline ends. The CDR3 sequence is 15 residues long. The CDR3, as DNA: TGTGCCAGCAGCTTGGGGGGACACACCTCGGGGACCCAGTACTTC. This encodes CASSLGGHTSGTQYF.

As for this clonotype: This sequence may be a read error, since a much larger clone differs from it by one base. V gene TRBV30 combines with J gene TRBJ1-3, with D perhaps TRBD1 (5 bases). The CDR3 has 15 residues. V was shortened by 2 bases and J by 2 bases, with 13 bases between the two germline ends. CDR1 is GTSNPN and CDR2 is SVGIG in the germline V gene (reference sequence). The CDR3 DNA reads TGTGCCTGGAGTTTGGGTGGGGGGGCTGGAAACACCATATATTTT. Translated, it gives CAWSLGGGAGNTIYF.

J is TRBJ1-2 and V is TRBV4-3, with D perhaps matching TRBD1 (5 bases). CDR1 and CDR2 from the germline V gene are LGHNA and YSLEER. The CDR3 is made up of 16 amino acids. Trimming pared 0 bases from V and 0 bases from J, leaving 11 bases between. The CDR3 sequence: CASSQDSQGSNYGYTF. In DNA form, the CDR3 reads TGCGCCAGCAGCCAAGATTCCCAGGGTTCTAACTATGGCTACACCTTC.